This T cell receptor beta chain was documented in a study of shared clonotypes between healthy human individuals (dated by TCRdb to about 2020). The study in broad terms: The cohort comprised two women and a few men aged 18 to 49 years. Blood TCR repertoires of 5 or 6 healthy adults were deeply sequenced to estimate repertoire size and the extent of clonotype sharing between individuals. For each donor, CD4 naive and CD4 memory were each given three plates, CD8 naive was given two plates, and CD8 memory was given one plate. Leukapheresis yielded between about 0.8 and 8.9 billion PBMCs per donor. Different laboratories and diverse techniques were used to prepare libraries and sequence TCR repertoires, to increase sequencing depth and limit assay-specific biases.

CD8 naive samples were CD45RO-negative cells positively selected for CCR7, giving a CD45RA+CCR7+ population that excluded TemRA cells. The donors were healthy, HIV-negative adults with no recently reported acute infections or vaccinations. Only Caucasian adults living in Nashville, Tennessee, USA were represented among the donors. Blood was collected by leukapheresis, and PBMCs were isolated by Ficoll-Histopaque density gradient centrifugation and then cryopreserved in liquid nitrogen vapor phase. Analytical flow cytometry was used to check the purity and quantity of each magnetically sorted T cell population. From each sorted fraction, genomic DNA was isolated and quantified by UV absorbance on a Nanodrop 2000c. V sheds 5 bases and J sheds 1 base, leaving 9 bases between their ends. The CDR3 has 13 amino acids, counting the end cysteine and phenylalanine. Of the read, only the CDR3 DNA is kept; its 39 bases are in frame from base 1. The germline V gene yields SGHAT for CDR1 and FQNNGV for CDR2.

Using the deep immunoSEQ assay, TCR CDR3 regions were amplified from genomic DNA by multiplex PCR. Extracted genomic DNA from each cell subset was spread evenly across all wells of several immunoSEQ 96-well plates, with each plate serving as a replicate. Each replicate PCR for sorted subsets received roughly 200 ng genomic DNA, equal to 30,000 or so T cell genomes. Purified libraries were measured with a Qubit 3.0 fluorometer, size-checked on a Bioanalyzer 2100, and measured again with the KAPA Library Quantification kit. Every immunoSEQ 96-well plate was sequenced on a separate single-read 150-cycle Illumina NextSeq 550 flow cell. Per the source publication's procedure: Because the immunoSEQ output held only junctional sequences and lacked quality scores, the filtering could not match the filtering applied to full-length reads. To assign V/J genes and CDR3, sequences were annotated against IMGT germline references using PyIR, a Python wrapper for IgBLAST v1.9. Reads with weak V/J assignments (E-value above 1e-6), missing CDR3, stop codons, out-of-frame junctions, or ambiguous translated residues were removed. A V3J clonotype was defined by an identical inferred V gene, J gene, and CDR3 amino acid sequence. The percentage overlap between two repertoires was calculated by dividing the number of shared unique clonotypes by the size of the smaller repertoire. Richness of each repertoire was evaluated using RTK rarefaction, the Chao1 estimator, and Recon v2.1 estimates of unobserved clonotypes. Generation probabilities for all TCRbeta clonotypes obtained by the gDNA method from several donors were computed using OLGA. Drawn from immuneACCESS, this table holds only the in-frame rearrangements with V and J called that TCRdb kept. Clones are partly lost; checked studies trace under half to an unresolved V gene and leave the rest unexplained. V, J and clone size were drawn from that table, and D and trimming were deduced from the DNA. This sample lists just over 2,000,000 clones; 85% to 95% were detected once. The ten largest make up roughly 1% of the sample.

In the case of this clone: Its cognate antigen has yet to be identified. Nothing much larger sits one base from this clone, and base qualities are not available.

Overall study results and their limits: The genetic and exposure-history diversity represented was limited by the small number of donors. Clonotypes shared by all four sorted-subset donors showed higher generation probabilities than non-shared clonotypes. Naive subsets generally had larger estimated clonotype richness than memory subsets did. Sharing across several donors was observed for approximately 4.6% of naive CD4, 3% to 3.5% of naive CD8, over 2% of memory CD4, and about 0.4% of memory CD8 clonotypes. Sampling was restricted to blood, and TCR repertoires in tissue are likely to differ from TCR repertoires in blood. Based on pairwise subsampling, the degree of clonotype sharing among donors was expected to be affected by sequencing depth. Incomplete sequencing was indicated by rarefaction of sorted-subset datasets, despite the large sequencing depth.

Recombination connected TRBV11-2 to TRBJ2-7; D gene: possibly TRBD2, on 5 matching bases. Input material: naive CD8+ T cells sorted from blood. Sample cell subset or site, as interpreted from the label and publication: CD45RA+CCR7+. The TCR comes from a young man in good health. The CDR3 corresponds to CASSPTSSYEQYF. The bases read TGTGCCAGCAGCCCAACTAGTTCCTACGAGCAGTACTTC.